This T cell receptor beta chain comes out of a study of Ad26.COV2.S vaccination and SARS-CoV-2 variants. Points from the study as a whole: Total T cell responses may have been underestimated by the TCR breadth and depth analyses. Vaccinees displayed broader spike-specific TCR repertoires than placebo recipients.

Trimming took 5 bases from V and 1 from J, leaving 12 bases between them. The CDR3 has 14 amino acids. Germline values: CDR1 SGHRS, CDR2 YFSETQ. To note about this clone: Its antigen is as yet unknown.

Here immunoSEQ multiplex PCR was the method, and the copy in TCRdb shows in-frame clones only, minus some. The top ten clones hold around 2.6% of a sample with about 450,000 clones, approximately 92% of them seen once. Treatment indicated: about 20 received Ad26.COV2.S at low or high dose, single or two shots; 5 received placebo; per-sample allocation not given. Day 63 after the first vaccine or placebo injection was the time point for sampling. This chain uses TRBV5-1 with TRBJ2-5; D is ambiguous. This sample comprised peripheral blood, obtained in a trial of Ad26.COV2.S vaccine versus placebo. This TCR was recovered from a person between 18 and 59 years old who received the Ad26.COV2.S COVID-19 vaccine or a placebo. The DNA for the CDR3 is TGCGCCAGCAGGCCCGGGCAGCTCCAAGAGACCCAGTACTTC. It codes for CASRPGQLQETQYF.